This entry features one T cell receptor (beta chain) sequence. Its antigen is currently unknown. The data derive from a study of OX40 agonist ivuxolimab in advanced cancers. At the level of the study: Patients took ivuxolimab, an agonistic anti-OX40 (CD134) antibody.

Using immunoSEQ multiplex PCR, the repertoire was profiled, and TCRdb retains in-frame clones only, with some absent. The table records 57,000 or so clones, more than 80% of them present only once. Overall study results and limits: At 0.1 to 3.0 mg/kg and by week 6, CD4+ and CD8+ T cells in the blood had expanded clonally.

Germline V gene data show CDR1 as MGHRA and CDR2 as YSYEKL. The CDR3 extends over 14 amino acids. V was shortened by 1 base and J by 3 bases, with 8 bases between the two germline ends. The receptor was isolated from an adult with an advanced solid tumor such as melanoma, head and neck, liver or kidney cancer. The sample was CD4+ or CD8+ T cells sorted from blood, taken in a trial of the OX40 agonist ivuxolimab. This rearrangement joins TRBV4-1 to TRBJ2-3; a weak D match, TRBD1 (5 bases). This CDR3 is CASSQAAGTDTQYF. Here the CDR3 DNA reads TGCGCCAGCAGCCAAGCGGCAGGGACAGATACGCAGTATTTT.